What follows are 3 T cell receptor beta chains derived from one specimen sequenced in a study of T-cell memory formation after mild COVID-19. TCRdb processed the 5' RACE reads anew with MiXCR; each CDR3 protein has one entry. The sample yields roughly 400,000 distinct CDR3 sequences, 15% to 20% seen once. Sequencing was performed on PBMCs or a T cell subset sorted from them (not recorded which). Receptors were obtained from a young man who had mild COVID-19 (a few samples of this study predate the infection). Cell type and time point are not known.

In its sample, this clonotype was seen a few times. This chain links TRBV29-1 with TRBJ1-4; D perhaps matches TRBD1 (6 bases). CDR3 length: 12 amino acids. Germline lookup yields CDR1 SQVTM and CDR2 ANQGSEA. CDR3 in amino acids: CSVTGPNEKLFF. In DNA, the CDR3 is TGCAGTGTGACAGGCCCTAATGAAAAACTGTTTTTT.

CDR3 in amino acids: CASSFLGTSRTDTQYF. The CDR3, as DNA: TGTGCCAGCAGCTTCCTCGGGACTAGCCGCACAGATACGCAGTATTTT. The chain has TRBV7-3 and TRBJ2-3; 9 bases map to TRBD2. V was clipped by 3 bases and J by 1 base; unmatched bases: 5. Germline V gene data show CDR1 as SGHTA and CDR2 as FQGTGA. The CDR3 consists of 16 residues.

This clonotype was recorded a few times. The chain carries TRBV5-1 and TRBJ2-3; D uncertain. The CDR3 extends over 15 amino acids. Trimming cost V 2 bases and J 1 base, with 11 bases left between them. Germline V gene sequence: CDR1 SGHRS, CDR2 YFSETQ. The CDR3 reads CASSLDPGGTDTQYF. The CDR3 DNA reads TGCGCCAGCAGCTTAGATCCGGGCGGCACAGATACGCAGTATTTT.